Listed here are 5 T cell receptor beta chains from one sample, sequenced in a study of blood T cells in healthy people across ages. PCR was performed a second time for about 6 to 12 cycles using a sample-barcoded 5' primer and a J-beta primer mix. TCRdb ran MiXCR on the 5' RACE reads and lists one entry per CDR3 protein. The repertoire holds 1.5 million to 2 million distinct CDR3 sequences, with 28% as singletons. The sample consisted of blood. All receptors derive from a woman younger than 45 in good health.

The rearrangement uses TRBV28 and TRBJ2-1, with 13 bases aligning to TRBD2. With V trimmed by 2 bases and J by 8 bases, 3 bases remained unmatched. CDR1 is MDHEN and CDR2 is SYDVKM in the germline V gene. The CDR3 contains 15 residues. CDR3 protein: CASSLGTSGAYEQFF. The CDR3 DNA reads as TGTGCCAGCAGTTTAGGGACTAGCGGGGCCTATGAGCAGTTCTTC.

V usage is TRBV30 and J usage is TRBJ2-2, with 7 bases fitting TRBD2. Germline V gives CDR1 GTSNPN, CDR2 SVGIG (reference sequence). The CDR3 contains 14 residues. With V trimmed by 4 bases and J by 4 bases, 6 bases remained unmatched. CDR3 region: CAWNAGEGTGELFF. The CDR3 DNA reads TGTGCCTGGAATGCGGGGGAAGGCACCGGGGAGCTGTTTTTT. The full variable domain, rest sourced from reference TRBV30 and TRBJ2-2, is SQTIHQWPATLVQPVGSPLSLECTVEGTSNPNLYWYRQAAGRGLQLLFYSVGIGQISSEVPQNLSASRPQDRQFILSSKKLLLSDSGFYLCAWNAGEGTGELFFGEGSRLTVL.

The chain links TRBV19 to TRBJ2-1, with 7 bases that match TRBD2. The CDR3 has 14 amino acids. In germline, CDR1 is LNHDA, CDR2 SQIVND (reference sequence). V dropped 6 bases and J dropped 2; count of bases not matched to a gene: 4. The CDR3 nucleotides read TGTGCCAGTAGAACTAGCGCAACCTACAATGAGCAGTTCTTC. This codes for CASRTSATYNEQFF.

To note about this clonotype: A junction boundary mismatches the germline segment, possibly from a read error. The rearrangement uses TRBV12-3 or TRBV12-4 and TRBJ1-2; tentatively, D is TRBD1 (5 bases). The CDR3 contains 12 residues. Here the CDR3 reads CARSLGTGGYTF. The CDR3 bases are TGTGCCCGCAGTTTAGGTACAGGTGGCTACACCTTC.

This clonotype was seen at least ten times. In DNA, the CDR3 is TGTGCCAGCAAGACTAGGCGGGGCACAGATACGCAGTATTTT. Protein: CASKTRRGTDTQYF. The chain couples TRBV6-4 to TRBJ2-3; D is perhaps TRBD2 (6 bases). V lost 7 bases and J 1 base, leaving 12 bases between the germline ends. Germline assignment: CDR1 MRHNA and CDR2 SNTAGT. This CDR3 comprises 14 residues.